The 24 T cell receptor beta chains below all came from one sample that was sequenced in a study of CD8 T cells in ankylosing spondylitis. TCRdb re-derived calls from the 5' RACE reads in MiXCR, one entry per CDR3 protein. The table shows some 25,000 distinct CDR3 sequences, with roughly 2.5% occurring only once. The specimen sequenced was blood, either unsorted or a sorted T cell fraction (not recorded which). These receptors were taken from a female donor with ankylosing spondylitis or in good health (not recorded which).

Ten or more counts support this clonotype. This rearrangement joins TRBV9 to TRBJ1-4; 10 bases are shared with TRBD1. Germline lookup yields CDR1 SGDLS and CDR2 YYNGEE. The CDR3 contains 17 residues. V was pared by 4 bases and J by 6 bases, with 12 bases of the junction left unmatched. CDR3 in amino acids: CASSLGQGTIGDEKLFF. Here the CDR3 DNA reads TGTGCCAGCAGCTTGGGACAGGGGACAATTGGGGATGAAAAACTGTTTTTT.

This clonotype was found many times. V gene TRBV9 combines with J gene TRBJ2-3, with D uncertain. Germline V lookup: CDR1 SGDLS, CDR2 YYNGEE. Deletions cut 3 bases from V and 6 bases from J, with 17 bases between. CDR3 length equals 15 residues. DNA of the CDR3: TGTGCCAGCAGCGAGTTGGACCGGGTGGAGGATACGCAGTATTTT. Translating gives CASSELDRVEDTQYF. The whole variable domain, filled in from reference TRBV9 and TRBJ2-3, reads DSGVTQTPKHLITATGQRVTLRCSPRSGDLSVYWYQQSLDQGLQFLIQYYNGEERAKGNILERFSAQQFPDLHSELNLSSLELGDSALYFCASSELDRVEDTQYFGPGTRLTVL.

This clonotype was counted many times. The J gene is TRBJ2-7, the V gene TRBV9; no reliable D call. Per the germline V gene, CDR1 is SGDLS and CDR2 is YYNGEE. The germline V and J ends were trimmed by 7 bases and 1 base, with 12 bases remaining between them. This CDR3 spans 13 amino acids. CDR3 loop: CASSTAISYEQYF. CDR3 DNA: TGTGCCAGCTCGACCGCTATATCCTACGAGCAGTACTTC.

This clonotype was observed at least ten times. V is TRBV9 and J is TRBJ1-5; a possible D gene is TRBD1 (5 bases). V lost 7 bases and J lost 2, with 13 bases in between. CDR1 is SGDLS, CDR2 YYNGEE, per germline. This CDR3 comprises 14 residues. CDR3 residues: CASGPGLGNQPQHF. CDR3 nucleotides: TGTGCCAGCGGCCCAGGGCTGGGCAATCAGCCCCAGCATTTT.

This clonotype was counted many times. This chain links TRBV9 with TRBJ2-5; 9 bases line up with TRBD2. The ends lost 3 bases at V and 4 bases at J; junction bases unmatched: 10. The CDR3 contains 16 residues. Germline values: CDR1 SGDLS, CDR2 YYNGEE. The CDR3 DNA is TGTGCCAGCAGCGCGTTGGGCGGGGGGGCCGTAGAGACCCAGTACTTC. Its protein is CASSALGGGAVETQYF.

The sample holds many counts of this clonotype. CDR3 amino acids: CASSKLSGTSVSTDTQYF. In nucleotides, the CDR3 is TGTGCCAGCAGCAAACTGTCGGGGACTAGCGTTTCGACAGATACGCAGTATTTT. The chain combines TRBV9 with TRBJ2-3, with TRBD2 identical over 10 bases. J was trimmed by 3 bases and V by 4 bases; bases with no gene match: 14. Germline CDR1 SGDLS, CDR2 YYNGEE. The CDR3 runs to 18 residues.

This clonotype appeared many times. This CDR3 is CASSSRLADYNEQFF. The CDR3 nucleotides read TGTGCCAGCAGCTCTAGACTAGCGGACTACAATGAGCAGTTCTTC. The chain carries TRBV9 and TRBJ2-1; 9 bases agree with TRBD2. CDR1 and CDR2 from the germline V gene are SGDLS and YYNGEE. This CDR3 has 15 amino acids. V lost 4 bases and J lost 3; bases outside the gene matches: 5. The full variable domain, with the rest looked up from reference TRBV9 and TRBJ2-1, is DSGVTQTPKHLITATGQRVTLRCSPRSGDLSVYWYQQSLDQGLQFLIQYYNGEERAKGNILERFSAQQFPDLHSELNLSSLELGDSALYFCASSSRLADYNEQFFGPGTRLTVL.

There are many counts of this clonotype. The CDR3 DNA follows: TGTGCCAGCAGCGTAGGTGGGGGCAGGCAGAGTGAGCAGTTCTTC. This translates into CASSVGGGRQSEQFF. V usage is TRBV9 and J usage is TRBJ2-1, with a weak D call TRBD1 (6 bases). The CDR3 sequence is 15 residues long. CDR1 and CDR2 from the germline V gene are SGDLS and YYNGEE. V dropped 0 bases and J dropped 9 bases, with 16 bases sitting between them. The variable domain in full, completed from reference TRBV9 and TRBJ2-1, reads DSGVTQTPKHLITATGQRVTLRCSPRSGDLSVYWYQQSLDQGLQFLIQYYNGEERAKGNILERFSAQQFPDLHSELNLSSLELGDSALYFCASSVGGGRQSEQFFGPGTRLTVL.

This clonotype was counted at least ten times. The chain uses TRBV9 and TRBJ2-5; TRBD1 or TRBD2 may be the D gene (5 bases each). Trimming took off 1 base at V and 5 bases at J, with 9 bases between the two ends. CDR1 and CDR2 (germline): SGDLS, YYNGEE. This CDR3 spans 13 amino acids. The CDR3 DNA reads TGTGCCAGCAGCGTAACCGGGACGGAGACCCAGTACTTC. This translates into CASSVTGTETQYF.

This clonotype has ten or more counts. The chain carries TRBV9 and TRBJ1-1; 10 bases agree with TRBD1. V dropped 0 bases and J dropped 5; count of bases not matched to a gene: 4. Germline V CDR1 and CDR2: SGDLS, YYNGEE. The CDR3 consists of 15 residues. The CDR3 protein is CASSVGGTGVTEAFF. As DNA, the CDR3 is TGTGCCAGCAGCGTAGGGGGGACAGGGGTGACTGAAGCTTTCTTT.

At least ten counts were recorded for this clonotype. The chain employs TRBV9 and TRBJ2-2, with TRBD2 matching over 9 bases. The germline V gene encodes CDR1 SGDLS and CDR2 YYNGEE. CDR3 size: 17 residues. V shed 0 bases, J shed 0 bases, and the junction held 3 bases outside the gene matches. The CDR3 spells CASSVGASGANTGELFF. CDR3 bases: TGTGCCAGCAGCGTAGGGGCTAGCGGGGCGAACACCGGGGAGCTGTTTTTT.

The table lists this clonotype with many counts. The chain links TRBV9 to TRBJ2-3; TRBD1 is a possible D gene (5 bases). CDR3 length: 17 residues. CDR1 and CDR2 from the germline V gene are SGDLS and YYNGEE. V dropped 4 bases and J dropped 2 bases, with 20 bases sitting between them. CDR3 sequence reads: CASSKTTAQLTTDTQYF. In nucleotides, the CDR3 is TGTGCCAGCAGCAAGACGACAGCCCAGTTAACCACAGATACGCAGTATTTT.

The genes are TRBV9 and TRBJ2-6, with D possibly matching TRBD1 (5 bases). This CDR3 is built from 15 residues. The germline V and J ends were trimmed by 5 bases and 2 bases, with 11 bases remaining between them. Per germline, CDR1 SGDLS and CDR2 YYNGEE. Here the CDR3 DNA reads TGTGCCAGCAGGGCACAGGTCACTGGGGCCAACGTCCTGACTTTC. Amino acid sequence: CASRAQVTGANVLTF.

At least ten counts were recorded for this clonotype. The chain combines TRBV9 with TRBJ1-2, with unresolved D. The CDR3 has 14 amino acids. The germline gives CDR1 SGDLS, CDR2 YYNGEE. V was clipped by 4 bases and J by 1 base, with 11 bases between them. For the CDR3, the DNA is TGTGCCAGCAGCCCCCGGGCCGATAACTATGGCTACACCTTC. Translation gives CASSPRADNYGYTF.

This clonotype was detected many times. The genes are TRBV9 and TRBJ2-3, with a weak D call TRBD2 (6 bases). Deletions cut 10 bases from V and 2 bases from J, with 14 bases between. Germline CDR1 and CDR2: SGDLS and YYNGEE. The CDR3 is made up of 13 amino acids. Here the CDR3 DNA reads TGTGCCTCGGCGGCGGGGTCCACAGATACGCAGTATTTT. Protein sequence: CASAAGSTDTQYF.

This clonotype was found many times. This chain joins TRBV9 and TRBJ2-3; D perhaps matches TRBD2 (6 bases). The CDR3 length is 16 residues. V lost 1 base, J lost 6 bases, and 18 bases lay in between. Germline CDR1 reads SGDLS; CDR2 reads YYNGEE. CDR3 amino acids: CASSVSSGSGVDTQYF. CDR3 sequence (DNA): TGTGCCAGCAGCGTAAGTTCAGGTTCGGGAGTTGATACGCAGTATTTT.

This clonotype has ten or more counts. CDR3 residues: CASSTYGPGELFF. CDR3 in DNA: TGTGCCAGCAGCACGTATGGGCCCGGGGAGCTGTTTTTT. The V call is TRBV9, the J call TRBJ2-2, with D unresolved. The CDR3 consists of 13 residues. Germline values: CDR1 SGDLS, CDR2 YYNGEE. The V end was cut by 4 bases, the J end by 6 bases, with 10 bases between.

This clonotype was counted many times. As DNA, the CDR3 is TGTGCCAGCAGCGTCGGGACAGGGGGTTTTAGCAATCAGCCCCAGCATTTT. Translated, it gives CASSVGTGGFSNQPQHF. The V gene is TRBV9, the J gene TRBJ1-5; 11 bases are shared with TRBD1. From germline, CDR1 is SGDLS and CDR2 YYNGEE. V lost 2 bases to trimming and J lost 0 bases; unmatched junction nucleotides: 4. The CDR3 is made up of 17 amino acids.

At least ten counts were recorded for this clonotype. V and J are TRBV9 and TRBJ1-2; TRBD1 matches 9 bases. From germline, CDR1 is SGDLS and CDR2 YYNGEE. The junction had 13 bases not matched to a gene; V was cut back by 4 bases and J by 6 bases. The CDR3 covers 16 residues. The CDR3 is CASSPQGGGDRDGYTF. In DNA form, the CDR3 reads TGTGCCAGCAGCCCCCAGGGGGGAGGGGACAGGGATGGCTACACCTTC.

This clonotype appeared many times. This chain connects TRBV9 to TRBJ2-1; D possibly matches TRBD1 or TRBD2 (5 bases each). CDR1 and CDR2 from the germline V gene are SGDLS and YYNGEE. V was trimmed by 4 bases and J by 10 bases, leaving 24 bases between them. The CDR3 runs to 16 residues. As DNA, the CDR3 is TGTGCCAGCAGCCCCGCAGCCGGGGCCGACGACCGGGAGCAGTTCTTC. It is translated as CASSPAAGADDREQFF.

Many counts were recorded for this clonotype. The chain links TRBV9 to TRBJ2-7, with 7 nucleotides matching TRBD1. Germline loops: CDR1 SGDLS, CDR2 YYNGEE. The junction had 7 bases not matched to a gene; V was cut back by 4 bases and J by 3 bases. The CDR3 runs 14 residues. CDR3 nucleotides: TGTGCCAGCAGCCTTTTAGGGACAGACTACGAGCAGTACTTC. This codes for CASSLLGTDYEQYF.

By sample fraction, this clonotype is medium-sized. V usage is TRBV9 and J usage is TRBJ2-6; D is uncertain. CDR1 is SGDLS and CDR2 is YYNGEE in the germline V gene. This CDR3 spans 16 amino acids. Deletions cut 0 bases from V and 0 bases from J, with 7 bases between. In nucleotides, the CDR3 is TGTGCCAGCAGCGTAGAAGGAGCCTCTGGGGCCAACGTCCTGACTTTC. Amino acid sequence: CASSVEGASGANVLTF.

This clonotype was seen repeatedly, ten times or more. The chain combines TRBV9 with TRBJ2-6; D might be TRBD1 (6 bases). Trimming stripped 4 bases from V and 1 base from J, with 15 bases between. CDR1 is SGDLS, CDR2 YYNGEE, per germline. This CDR3 has 17 residues. CDR3 nucleotides: TGTGCCAGCAGCCCAAGGACAGTTTATTCTGGGGCCAACGTCCTGACTTTC. Translated: CASSPRTVYSGANVLTF.

This clonotype has ten or more counts. The chain carries TRBV9 and TRBJ1-5; D remains unclear. Trimming removed 0 bases from V and 2 bases from J, with 9 bases in between. Germline CDR1 reads SGDLS; CDR2 reads YYNGEE. This CDR3 is built from 15 residues. Here the CDR3 reads CASSVGFLGNQPQHF. The CDR3 nucleotides are TGTGCCAGCAGCGTAGGGTTTTTGGGCAATCAGCCCCAGCATTTT.